Following are 32 T cell receptor beta chains from one sample sequenced in a study of T cells in Graves' hyperthyroidism and ophthalmopathy. It was RNA transcripts that yielded the amplified TCR beta CDR3 regions. First-round RT-PCR of the TCR CDR3 relied on the HTBI primer set. From the multiplex PCR reads, TCRdb called clonotypes with MiXCR, one entry per CDR3 protein. The sample consists of about 690,000 distinct CDR3 sequences, around a sixth of them appearing once. The source material was blood. The receptors derive from a man aged 50-59 years with Graves' hyperthyroidism.

This clonotype was recorded at least ten times. This CDR3 reads CASSSRPRFAAYEQYF. The CDR3 region has the DNA TGTGCCAGCAGTTCTAGACCTCGTTTTGCCGCATACGAGCAGTACTTC. The rearrangement joins TRBV6-1 to TRBJ2-7; D remains ambiguous. CDR1 is MNHNS, CDR2 SASEGT, per germline. Trimming removed 5 bases at V and 4 bases at J, with 21 bases between. The CDR3 extends over 16 amino acids.

This clonotype was found a few times. The J gene is TRBJ2-1, the V gene TRBV5-1; 14 nucleotides agree with TRBD2. CDR1 and CDR2 from the germline V gene are SGHRS and YFSETQ. The CDR3 runs to 17 residues. V gave up 4 bases and J gave up 7 bases; unmatched junction bases: 10. The CDR3 region is CASSPTDGLAGGNEQFF. For the CDR3, the DNA is TGCGCCAGCAGCCCCACAGACGGACTAGCGGGAGGTAATGAGCAGTTCTTC.

A remark on this clonotype: This clone may be a read error of a much larger clone one base away. This sequence joins TRBV15 and TRBJ2-5; TRBD2 aligns across 8 bases. V was pared by 4 bases and J by 5 bases, with 6 bases of the junction left unmatched. Germline V gives CDR1 LNHNV, CDR2 YYDKDF (reference sequence). CDR3 length equals 14 residues. The CDR3 DNA follows: TGTGCCACCAGCACCCGGACGGGGGGGGAGACCCAGTACTTC. Translating gives CATSTRTGGETQYF.

This clonotype was detected only a few times. V and J are TRBV28 and TRBJ2-2, with 11 bases matching TRBD2. V was clipped by 6 bases and J by 5 bases; unmatched bases: 17. Germline assignment: CDR1 MDHEN and CDR2 SYDVKM. This CDR3 has 19 amino acids. The DNA of the CDR3 is TGTGCCAGCAGACTTCCCGGGACTAGCGGATTCGGGCGGACCGGGGAGCTGTTTTTT. It is translated as CASRLPGTSGFGRTGELFF.

This clonotype was seen only a few times. The CDR3 loop reads CAISRDQSTGELFF. For the CDR3, the DNA is TGTGCCATCAGCCGGGACCAAAGTACCGGGGAGCTGTTTTTT. The chain employs TRBV10-3 and TRBJ2-2; either TRBD1 or TRBD2 may fit D (5 bases each). Per germline, CDR1 ENHRY and CDR2 SYGVKD. This CDR3 region has 14 residues. V was pared by 6 bases and J by 5 bases, with 13 bases between.

This clonotype has a count of ten or more. The V and J genes are TRBV28 and TRBJ1-4; no reliable D call. V lost 5 bases, J lost 0 bases, and 7 bases lay in between. The germline V gene has CDR1 MDHEN and CDR2 SYDVKM. The CDR3 has 14 amino acids. The CDR3 DNA reads TGTGCCAGCAGTGCGATTGCAACTAATGAAAAACTGTTTTTT. Residues: CASSAIATNEKLFF. Together with reference TRBV28 and TRBJ1-4, the CDR3 gives the full variable domain: DVKVTQSSRYLVKRTGEKVFLECVQDMDHENMFWYRQDPGLGLRLIYFSYDVKMKEKGDIPEGYSVSREKKERFSLILESASTNQTSMYLCASSAIATNEKLFFGSGTQLSVL.

The gene calls are TRBV7-3 and TRBJ2-4, with D perhaps TRBD1 (6 bases). This CDR3 is built from 16 residues. V lost 5 bases and J 5 bases, leaving 19 bases between the germline ends. Germline CDR1 SGHTA, CDR2 FQGTGA. The CDR3 sequence is CASSPVPRDKENIQYF. CDR3 coding DNA: TGTGCCAGCAGCCCAGTACCCCGGGACAAGGAAAACATTCAGTACTTC.

This clonotype has just a few counts. The chain couples TRBV6-1 to TRBJ2-7; 12 positions match TRBD2. CDR1 MNHNS and CDR2 SASEGT come from the germline V gene. V gave up 6 bases and J gave up 6 bases; unmatched junction bases: 6. The CDR3 consists of 14 residues. CDR3: CASRGLAGGFEQYF. In DNA form, the CDR3 reads TGTGCCAGCAGGGGGCTAGCGGGAGGGTTCGAGCAGTACTTC.

The chain recombines TRBV5-1 with TRBJ1-1; D is ambiguous. Trimming took off 2 bases at V and 0 bases at J, with 5 bases between the two ends. The CDR3 sequence is 13 residues long. Germline lookup yields CDR1 SGHRS and CDR2 YFSETQ. The CDR3 region has the DNA TGCGCCAGCAGCTTTTGGCTGAACACTGAAGCTTTCTTT. Amino acid sequence: CASSFWLNTEAFF.

V and J are TRBV12-3 or TRBV12-4 and TRBJ2-1, with a possible D match to TRBD1 (6 bases). Between the trimmed V and J ends, which lost 7 bases and 2 bases, there was a span of 12 bases. The CDR3 sequence is 14 residues long. For the CDR3, the DNA is TGTGCCAGCACAACAGGGTGGCCCTACAATGAGCAGTTCTTC. It encodes CASTTGWPYNEQFF.

This clonotype has only a few counts. The rearrangement links TRBV6-2 or TRBV6-3 to TRBJ1-5; D unresolved. Germline CDR1 MNHEY, CDR2 SVGEGT. Deletions cut 2 bases from V and 7 bases from J, with 9 bases between. There are 13 residues in the CDR3. DNA for the CDR3: TGTGCCAGCAGTTACGGGCCTCGGCAGCCCCAGCATTTT. Its translation: CASSYGPRQPQHF.

The gene calls are TRBV27 and TRBJ1-1; TRBD1 matches 7 bases. CDR1 MNHEY and CDR2 SMNVEV come from the germline V gene (reference sequence). The CDR3 spans 14 residues. V lost 3 bases to trimming and J lost 6 bases; unmatched junction nucleotides: 7. CDR3 nucleotides: TGTGCCAGCAGTTTTCAAGGGGGCACCCCTGAAGCTTTCTTT. It translates to CASSFQGGTPEAFF.

This clonotype was seen only a few times. The J gene is TRBJ1-6, the V gene TRBV18; D gene uncertain. CDR3 length: 14 residues. With 4 bases removed from V and 9 bases from J, the gap between germline ends came to 13 bases. Germline-derived CDR1 and CDR2 are KGHSH and LQKENI. The CDR3 sequence is CASSQGRSASPLHF. The CDR3 coding sequence is TGTGCCAGCTCACAAGGGAGGTCAGCTTCACCCCTCCACTTT.

In this sample, this clonotype turned up many times. The chain is built from TRBV30 and TRBJ2-1; D is perhaps TRBD1 (6 bases). This CDR3 comprises 13 residues. CDR1 GTSNPN and CDR2 SVGIG come from the germline V gene (reference sequence). Trimming shortened V by 5 bases and J by 6 bases, and 14 bases separated the two germline ends. The CDR3 DNA reads as TGTGCCTGGGTCGGGACATTCGGCAATGAGCAGTTCTTC. This gives the protein CAWVGTFGNEQFF.

This clonotype has at least ten counts. The chain employs TRBV28 and TRBJ2-1; a possible D gene is TRBD2 (5 bases). Germline V lookup: CDR1 MDHEN, CDR2 SYDVKM. V gave up 1 base and J gave up 8 bases, with 15 bases separating them. This CDR3 is 15 amino acids long. CDR3 DNA sequence: TGTGCCAGCAGTTTATCGGGAAAGCTTAGCGATGAGCAGTTCTTC. It encodes CASSLSGKLSDEQFF. Full variable domain (missing parts from reference TRBV28 and TRBJ2-1): DVKVTQSSRYLVKRTGEKVFLECVQDMDHENMFWYRQDPGLGLRLIYFSYDVKMKEKGDIPEGYSVSREKKERFSLILESASTNQTSMYLCASSLSGKLSDEQFFGPGTRLTVL.

In this sample, this clonotype turned up a few times. The chain carries TRBV5-1 and TRBJ2-1; D is unresolved. The CDR3 has 12 amino acids. V was pared by 0 bases and J by 8 bases, with 6 bases between. Germline V lookup: CDR1 SGHRS, CDR2 YFSETQ. The CDR3 loop reads CASSLGFHEQFF. For the CDR3, the DNA is TGCGCCAGCAGCTTGGGATTCCATGAGCAGTTCTTC.

The CDR3 coding sequence is TGTGCTAGTGGTTTGGAGGGGAACACTGAAGCTTTCTTT. Translation gives CASGLEGNTEAFF. V gene TRBV12-5 combines with J gene TRBJ1-1; the D is unclear. Germline values: CDR1 LGHNT, CDR2 FRNRAP. The V end was cut by 1 base, the J end by 1 base, with 4 bases between. The CDR3 consists of 13 residues.

The rearrangement uses TRBV28 and TRBJ2-5; D is perhaps TRBD2 (6 bases). The germline gives CDR1 MDHEN, CDR2 SYDVKM. V was shortened by 4 bases and J by 1 base, with 16 bases between the two germline ends. The CDR3 has 16 amino acids. The CDR3 loop reads CASSSLSRGSQETQYF. The CDR3 DNA follows: TGTGCCAGCAGTTCTTTGTCGCGGGGCTCCCAAGAGACCCAGTACTTC.

This clonotype was counted a few times. This chain connects TRBV19 to TRBJ2-1; 9 nucleotides align to TRBD2. Germline CDR1 reads LNHDA; CDR2 reads SQIVND (reference sequence). V was pared by 5 bases and J by 4 bases, with 9 bases of the junction left unmatched. The CDR3 sequence is 16 residues long. The CDR3: CASSLSATSGYNEQFF. The CDR3, as DNA: TGTGCCAGTAGTCTTTCCGCGACTAGCGGTTACAATGAGCAGTTCTTC.

This clonotype turned up a few times. CDR3 loop: CASSLGQSLSETQYF. CDR3 nucleotides: TGTGCCAGCAGTTTGGGACAGTCTTTGTCAGAGACCCAGTACTTC. The gene calls are TRBV12-3 or TRBV12-4 and TRBJ2-5; 7 bases line up with TRBD1. This CDR3 comprises 15 residues. The V segment lost 3 bases and the J segment 4 bases; nucleotides outside the gene matches: 8.

In its sample, this clonotype was seen a few times. This rearrangement joins TRBV3-1 to TRBJ2-1, with TRBD2 identical over 13 bases. The CDR3 extends over 20 amino acids. V lost 3 bases, J lost 0 bases, and 11 bases stayed unmatched. Germline V gene lookup returns CDR1 LGHDT and CDR2 YNNKEL (reference sequence). Here the CDR3 DNA reads TGTGCCAGCAGCCACCTCGGACTAGCGGGAGAGTTAGCCTCCTACAATGAGCAGTTCTTC. Translating gives CASSHLGLAGELASYNEQFF.

The genes are TRBV5-1 and TRBJ2-1; 12 nucleotides line up with TRBD2. Looked up from germline, CDR1 is SGHRS and CDR2 is YFSETQ. The CDR3 loop spans 15 amino acids. Trimming removed 5 bases from V and 7 bases from J; junction bases left unmatched: 7. This CDR3 reads CASRSTSGSRNEQFF. DNA for the CDR3: TGCGCCAGCAGATCGACTAGCGGGAGCCGGAATGAGCAGTTCTTC. Full variable domain (missing parts from reference TRBV5-1 and TRBJ2-1): KAGVTQTPRYLIKTRGQQVTLSCSPISGHRSVSWYQQTPGQGLQFLFEYFSETQRNKGNFPGRFSGRQFSNSRSEMNVSTLELGDSALYLCASRSTSGSRNEQFFGPGTRLTVL.

This clonotype was seen many times. This rearrangement joins TRBV18 to TRBJ1-5; D is unclear. The germline V gene has CDR1 KGHSH and CDR2 LQKENI. V was trimmed by 2 bases and J by 11 bases, leaving 16 bases between them. The CDR3 covers 14 residues. DNA for the CDR3: TGTGCCAGCTCACCATCTAGCAGGCGGGAGACCCAGCATTTT. This codes for CASSPSSRRETQHF.

This clonotype was picked up many times. This chain connects TRBV11-2 to TRBJ2-1, with D perhaps TRBD1 (6 bases). Trimming pared 4 bases from V and 6 bases from J, leaving 19 bases between. The CDR3 totals 16 residues. Germline V gene lookup returns CDR1 SGHAT and CDR2 FQNNGV. The CDR3 DNA sequence: TGTGCCAGCAGCTCCGGCCGATCGGGACAATTCAATGAGCAGTTCTTC. Amino acids: CASSSGRSGQFNEQFF.

The rearrangement uses TRBV6-5 and TRBJ2-7, with a weak D call TRBD1 (5 bases). V was shortened by 1 base and J by 3 bases, with 10 bases between the two germline ends. Germline-derived CDR1 and CDR2 are MNHEY and SVGAGI. This CDR3 contains 14 residues. As DNA, the CDR3 is TGTGCCAGCAGTTACTTTGACAGCTACTACGAGCAGTACTTC. This encodes CASSYFDSYYEQYF.

This clonotype was recorded many times. Here the CDR3 DNA reads TGTGCCAGCAGTTTAAGGTCCGGCTATTCCTACGAGCAGTACTTC. Amino acid sequence: CASSLRSGYSYEQYF. The rearrangement uses TRBV28 and TRBJ2-7; D not certain. Germline CDR1 reads MDHEN; CDR2 reads SYDVKM. The ends were cut back, 2 bases at V and 1 base at J, with 12 bases in the middle. This CDR3 comprises 15 residues.

This clonotype has ten or more counts. The CDR3 nucleotides read TGTGCCAGCAGTTGGGGACAGGGCCACGAGCAGTACTTC. It codes for CASSWGQGHEQYF. This sequence joins TRBV28 and TRBJ2-7, with TRBD1 matching over 9 bases. Germline V gene sequence: CDR1 MDHEN, CDR2 SYDVKM. The CDR3 length is 13 residues. V gave up 4 bases and J gave up 5 bases; unmatched junction bases: 3.

This clonotype was seen a few times. The chain has TRBV19 and TRBJ2-5; D call uncertain. Germline CDR1 LNHDA, CDR2 SQIVND (reference sequence). The length of the CDR3 is 13 residues. V was cut by 3 bases and J by 1 base, with 6 bases left in between. The DNA of the CDR3 is TGTGCCAGTAGTATTAACAGCCAAGAGACCCAGTACTTC. It specifies CASSINSQETQYF.

This clonotype has only a few counts. The chain employs TRBV20-1 and TRBJ2-1, with TRBD1 matching 12 bases. The CDR3 length is 16 residues. Germline CDR1 DFQATT, CDR2 SNEGSKA (reference sequence). The V and J ends lost 0 bases and 8 bases, in that order; junction bases with no gene match: 8. The DNA of the CDR3 is TGCAGTGCTAGAGATGGCGGGACAGGGGGCGGCGATGAGCAGTTCTTC. Encoded protein: CSARDGGTGGGDEQFF.

For the CDR3, the DNA is TGTGCCAGCAGTGTGACTAGCGGTGGCGGGGATGAGCAGTTCTTC. Translated: CASSVTSGGGDEQFF. The V gene is TRBV6-1, the J gene TRBJ2-1, with TRBD2 matching 9 bases. The V gene end was trimmed by 4 bases and the J gene end by 8 bases; junction bases not matched to a gene: 9. CDR1 is MNHNS, CDR2 SASEGT, per germline. The CDR3 length is 15 residues.

This sequence joins TRBV30 and TRBJ1-1; no clear D. V was cut by 0 bases and J by 7 bases, with 9 bases left in between. Germline V CDR1 and CDR2: GTSNPN, SVGIG (reference sequence). The CDR3 totals 12 residues. The CDR3 sequence: CAWSVRHGEAFF. The CDR3 region has the DNA TGTGCCTGGAGTGTACGGCACGGTGAAGCTTTCTTT.

The chain couples TRBV6-5 to TRBJ2-5; 8 nucleotides align to TRBD2. This CDR3 comprises 14 residues. The V gene's germline CDR1 is MNHEY and CDR2 SVGAGI. The V and J ends lost 0 bases and 5 bases, in that order; junction bases with no gene match: 2. The DNA for the CDR3 is TGTGCCAGCAGTTACTCCGGGGGGGTCGAGACCCAGTACTTC. It yields the protein CASSYSGGVETQYF.